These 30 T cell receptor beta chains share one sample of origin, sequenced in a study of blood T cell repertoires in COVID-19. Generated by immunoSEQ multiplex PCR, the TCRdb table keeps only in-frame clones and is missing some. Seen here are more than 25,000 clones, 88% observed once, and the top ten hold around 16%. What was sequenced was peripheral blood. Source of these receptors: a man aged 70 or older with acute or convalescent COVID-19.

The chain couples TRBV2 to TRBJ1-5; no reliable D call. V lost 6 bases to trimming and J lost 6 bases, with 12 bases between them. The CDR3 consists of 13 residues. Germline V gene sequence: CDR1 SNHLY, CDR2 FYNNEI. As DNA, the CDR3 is TGTGCCAGCAGCCAGGAGGGTGTTCAGCCCCAGCATTTT. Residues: CASSQEGVQPQHF.

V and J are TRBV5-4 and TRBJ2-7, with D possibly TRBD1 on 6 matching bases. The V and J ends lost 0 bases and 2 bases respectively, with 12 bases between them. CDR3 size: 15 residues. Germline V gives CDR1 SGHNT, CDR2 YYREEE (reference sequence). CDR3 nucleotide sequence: TGTGCCAGCAGCTTGGCTCCGGACAGTACCTACGAGCAGTACTTC. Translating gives CASSLAPDSTYEQYF.

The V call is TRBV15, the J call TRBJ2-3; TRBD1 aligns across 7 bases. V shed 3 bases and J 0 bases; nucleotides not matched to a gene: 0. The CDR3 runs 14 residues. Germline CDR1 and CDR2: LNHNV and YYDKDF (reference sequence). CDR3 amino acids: CATSRGQSTDTQYF. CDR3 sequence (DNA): TGTGCCACCAGCAGGGGACAGAGCACAGATACGCAGTATTTT.

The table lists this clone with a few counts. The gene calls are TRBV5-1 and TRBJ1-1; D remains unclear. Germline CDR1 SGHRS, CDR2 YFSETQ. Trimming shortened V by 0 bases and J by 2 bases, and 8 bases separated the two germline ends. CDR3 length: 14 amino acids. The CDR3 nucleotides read TGCGCCAGCAGCTTGGTGGCGGGAAACACTGAAGCTTTCTTT. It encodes CASSLVAGNTEAFF.

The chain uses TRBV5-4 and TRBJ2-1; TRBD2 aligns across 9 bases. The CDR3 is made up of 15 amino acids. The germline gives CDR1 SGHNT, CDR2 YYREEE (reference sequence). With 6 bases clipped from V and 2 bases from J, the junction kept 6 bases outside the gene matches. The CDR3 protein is CASTQAGGAYNEQFF. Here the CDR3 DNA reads TGTGCCAGCACCCAAGCGGGGGGAGCCTACAATGAGCAGTTCTTC. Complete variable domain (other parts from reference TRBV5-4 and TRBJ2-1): ETGVTQSPTHLIKTRGQQVTLRCSSQSGHNTVSWYQQALGQGPQFIFQYYREEENGRGNFPPRFSGLQFPNYSSELNVNALELDDSALYLCASTQAGGAYNEQFFGPGTRLTVL.

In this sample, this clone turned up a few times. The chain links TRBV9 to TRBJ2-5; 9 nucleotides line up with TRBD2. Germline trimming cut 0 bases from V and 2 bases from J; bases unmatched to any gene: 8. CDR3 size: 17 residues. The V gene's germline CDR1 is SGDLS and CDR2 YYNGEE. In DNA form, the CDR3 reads TGTGCCAGCAGCGTAGGGAGTAGCGGGGGCCGACAAGAGACCCAGTACTTC. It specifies CASSVGSSGGRQETQYF.

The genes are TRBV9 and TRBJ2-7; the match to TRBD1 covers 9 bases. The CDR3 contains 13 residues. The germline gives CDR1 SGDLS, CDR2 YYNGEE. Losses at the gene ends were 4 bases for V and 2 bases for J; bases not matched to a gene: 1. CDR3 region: CASSRQGAYEQYF. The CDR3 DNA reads TGTGCCAGCAGCCGACAGGGGGCCTACGAGCAGTACTTC.

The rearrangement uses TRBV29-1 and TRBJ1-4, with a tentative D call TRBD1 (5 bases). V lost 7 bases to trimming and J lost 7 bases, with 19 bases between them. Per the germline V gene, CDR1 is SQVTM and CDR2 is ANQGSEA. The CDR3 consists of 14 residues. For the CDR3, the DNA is TGCAGCGCTGCGAGGGGAGGAGGTGGTGAAAAACTGTTTTTT. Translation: CSAARGGGGEKLFF.

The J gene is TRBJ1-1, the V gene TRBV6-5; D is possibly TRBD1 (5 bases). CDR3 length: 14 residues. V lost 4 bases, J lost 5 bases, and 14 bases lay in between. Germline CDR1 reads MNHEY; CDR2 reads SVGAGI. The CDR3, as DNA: TGTGCCAGCAGTTCCCGGGGGGTACGGACTGAAGCTTTCTTT. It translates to CASSSRGVRTEAFF.

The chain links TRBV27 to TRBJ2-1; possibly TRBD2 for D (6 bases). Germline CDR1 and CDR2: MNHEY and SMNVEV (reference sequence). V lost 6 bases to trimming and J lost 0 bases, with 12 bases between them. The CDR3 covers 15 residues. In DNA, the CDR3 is TGTGCCAGCAGCTGGGACTGGAGCTCCTACAATGAGCAGTTCTTC. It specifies CASSWDWSSYNEQFF.

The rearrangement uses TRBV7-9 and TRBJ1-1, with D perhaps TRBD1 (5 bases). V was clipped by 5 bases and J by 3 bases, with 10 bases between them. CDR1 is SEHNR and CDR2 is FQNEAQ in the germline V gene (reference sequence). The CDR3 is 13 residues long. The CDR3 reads CASSNQGDTEAFF. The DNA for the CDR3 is TGTGCCAGCAGCAATCAGGGTGACACTGAAGCTTTCTTT.

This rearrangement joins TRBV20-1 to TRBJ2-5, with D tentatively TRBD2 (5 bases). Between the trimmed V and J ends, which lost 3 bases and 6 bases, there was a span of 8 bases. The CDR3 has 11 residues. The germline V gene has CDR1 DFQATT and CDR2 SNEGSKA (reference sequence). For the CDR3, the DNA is TGCAGTGCTAGCGGGAAACAGACCCAGTACTTC. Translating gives CSASGKQTQYF.

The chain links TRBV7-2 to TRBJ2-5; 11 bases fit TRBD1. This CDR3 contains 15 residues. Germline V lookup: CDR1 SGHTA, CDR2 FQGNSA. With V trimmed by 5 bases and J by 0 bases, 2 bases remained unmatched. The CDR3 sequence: CASSKGQGDQETQYF. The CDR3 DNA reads TGTGCCAGCAGCAAGGGACAGGGGGACCAAGAGACCCAGTACTTC.

The chain's CDR3 is CASSEVTGNQPQHF. Here the CDR3 DNA reads TGTGCCAGCAGTGAAGTAACAGGGAATCAGCCCCAGCATTTT. The V call is TRBV2, the J call TRBJ1-5, with D perhaps matching TRBD1 (6 bases). CDR3 length equals 14 residues. Per germline, CDR1 SNHLY and CDR2 FYNNEI. V was shortened by 1 base and J by 4 bases, with 8 bases between the two germline ends.

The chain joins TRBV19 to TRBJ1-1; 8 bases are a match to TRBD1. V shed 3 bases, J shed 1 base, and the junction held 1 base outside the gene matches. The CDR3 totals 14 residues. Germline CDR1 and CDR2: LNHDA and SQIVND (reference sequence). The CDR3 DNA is TGTGCCAGTAGTATGACAGGGGAGAACACTGAAGCTTTCTTT. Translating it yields CASSMTGENTEAFF.

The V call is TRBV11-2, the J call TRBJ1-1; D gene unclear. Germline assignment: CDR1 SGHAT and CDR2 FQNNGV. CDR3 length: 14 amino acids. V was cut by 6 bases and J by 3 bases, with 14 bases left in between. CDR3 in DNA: TGTGCCAGCAGGTGGCTCAACGTGTACACTGAAGCTTTCTTT. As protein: CASRWLNVYTEAFF. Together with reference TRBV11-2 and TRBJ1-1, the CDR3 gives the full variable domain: EAGVAQSPRYKIIEKRQSVAFWCNPISGHATLYWYQQILGQGPKLLIQFQNNGVVDDSQLPKDRFSAERLKGVDSTLKIQPAKLEDSAVYLCASRWLNVYTEAFFGQGTRLTVV.

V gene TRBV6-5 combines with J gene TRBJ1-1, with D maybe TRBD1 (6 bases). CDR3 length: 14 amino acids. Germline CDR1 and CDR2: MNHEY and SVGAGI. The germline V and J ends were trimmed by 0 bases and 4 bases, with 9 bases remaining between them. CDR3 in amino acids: CASSYSGRGTEAFF. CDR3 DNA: TGTGCCAGCAGTTACTCGGGCAGGGGCACTGAAGCTTTCTTT.

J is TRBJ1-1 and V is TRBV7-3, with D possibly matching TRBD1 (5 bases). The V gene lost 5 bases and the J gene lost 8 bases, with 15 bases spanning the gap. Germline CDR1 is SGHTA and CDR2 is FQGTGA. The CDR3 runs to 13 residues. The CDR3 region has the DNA TGTGCCAGCAGCCCAAGTACCGGGGGAGAAGCTTTCTTT. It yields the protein CASSPSTGGEAFF.

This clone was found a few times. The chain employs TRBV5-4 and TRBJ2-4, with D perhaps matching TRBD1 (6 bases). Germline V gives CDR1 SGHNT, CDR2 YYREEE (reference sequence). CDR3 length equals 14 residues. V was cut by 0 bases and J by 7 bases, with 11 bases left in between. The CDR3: CASSLGAGQNIQYF. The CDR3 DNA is TGTGCCAGCAGCTTGGGGGCAGGACAGAACATTCAGTACTTC. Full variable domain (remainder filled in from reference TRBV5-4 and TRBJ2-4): ETGVTQSPTHLIKTRGQQVTLRCSSQSGHNTVSWYQQALGQGPQFIFQYYREEENGRGNFPPRFSGLQFPNYSSELNVNALELDDSALYLCASSLGAGQNIQYFGAGTRLSVL.

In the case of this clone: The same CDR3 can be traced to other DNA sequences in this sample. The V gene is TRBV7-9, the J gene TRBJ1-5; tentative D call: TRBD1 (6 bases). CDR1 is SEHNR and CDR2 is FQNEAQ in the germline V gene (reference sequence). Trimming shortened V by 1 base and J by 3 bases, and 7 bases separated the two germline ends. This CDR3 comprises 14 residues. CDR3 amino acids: CASSLGTANQPQHF. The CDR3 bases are TGTGCCAGCAGCTTAGGGACAGCCAATCAGCCCCAGCATTTT.

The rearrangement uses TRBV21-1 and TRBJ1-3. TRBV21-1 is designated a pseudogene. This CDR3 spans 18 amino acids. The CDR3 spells CASLHTGVRMESGNTIYF. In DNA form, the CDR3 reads TGTGCCAGCCTTCATACGGGAGTGAGAATGGAGTCCGGAAACACCATATATTTT.

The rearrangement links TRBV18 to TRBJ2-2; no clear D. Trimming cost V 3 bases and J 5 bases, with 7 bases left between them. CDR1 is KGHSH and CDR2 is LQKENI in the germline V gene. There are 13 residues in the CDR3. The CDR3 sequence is CASSPESTGELFF. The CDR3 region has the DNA TGTGCCAGCTCACCGGAGAGTACCGGGGAGCTGTTTTTT.

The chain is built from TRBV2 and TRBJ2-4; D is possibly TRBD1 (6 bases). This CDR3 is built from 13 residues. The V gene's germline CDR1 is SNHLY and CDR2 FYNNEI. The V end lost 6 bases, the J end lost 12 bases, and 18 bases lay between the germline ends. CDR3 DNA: TGTGCCAGCAGAAAAGACCGGGACAAATCTCAGTACTTC. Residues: CASRKDRDKSQYF.

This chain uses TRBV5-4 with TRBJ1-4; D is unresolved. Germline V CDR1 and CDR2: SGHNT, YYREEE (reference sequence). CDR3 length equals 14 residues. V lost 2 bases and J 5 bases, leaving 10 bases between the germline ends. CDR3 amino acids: CASSLRPGNEKLFF. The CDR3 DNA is TGTGCCAGCAGCTTACGCCCGGGAAATGAAAAACTGTTTTTT.

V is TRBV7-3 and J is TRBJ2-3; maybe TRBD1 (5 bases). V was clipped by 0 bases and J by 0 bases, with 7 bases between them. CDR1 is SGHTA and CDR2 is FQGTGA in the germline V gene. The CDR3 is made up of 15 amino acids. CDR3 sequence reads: CASSLTGHSTDTQYF. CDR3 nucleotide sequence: TGTGCCAGCAGCTTAACAGGACATAGCACAGATACGCAGTATTTT.

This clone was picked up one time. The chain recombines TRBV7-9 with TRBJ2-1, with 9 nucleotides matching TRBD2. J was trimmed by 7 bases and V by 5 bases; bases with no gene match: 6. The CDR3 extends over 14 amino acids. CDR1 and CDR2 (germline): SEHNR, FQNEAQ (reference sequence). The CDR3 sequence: CASSPRGGINEQFF. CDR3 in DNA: TGTGCCAGCAGCCCGCGGGGGGGGATAAATGAGCAGTTCTTC.

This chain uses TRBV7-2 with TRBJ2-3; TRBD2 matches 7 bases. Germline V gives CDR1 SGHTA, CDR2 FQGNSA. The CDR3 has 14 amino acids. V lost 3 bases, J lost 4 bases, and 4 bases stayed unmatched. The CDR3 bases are TGTGCCAGCAGCTTGGCGGGAGTATCAGATACGCAGTATTTT. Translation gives CASSLAGVSDTQYF.

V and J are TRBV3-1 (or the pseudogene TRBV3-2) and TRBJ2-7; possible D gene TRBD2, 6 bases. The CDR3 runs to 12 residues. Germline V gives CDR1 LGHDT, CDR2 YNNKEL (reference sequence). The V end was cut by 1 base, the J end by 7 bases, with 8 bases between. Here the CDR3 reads CASSQGRGEQYF. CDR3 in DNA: TGTGCCAGCAGCCAAGGGCGGGGTGAGCAGTACTTC.

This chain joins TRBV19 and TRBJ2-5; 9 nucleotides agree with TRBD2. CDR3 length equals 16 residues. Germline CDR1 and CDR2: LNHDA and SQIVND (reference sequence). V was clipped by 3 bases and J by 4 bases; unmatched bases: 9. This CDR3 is CASSMGGRAAGETQYF. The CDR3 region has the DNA TGTGCCAGTAGTATGGGCGGGAGGGCTGCGGGAGAGACCCAGTACTTC.

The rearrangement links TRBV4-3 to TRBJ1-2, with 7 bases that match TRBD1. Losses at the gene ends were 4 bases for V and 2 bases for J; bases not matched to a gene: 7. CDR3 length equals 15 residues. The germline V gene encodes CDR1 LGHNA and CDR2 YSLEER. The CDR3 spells CASSLTGTANYGYTF. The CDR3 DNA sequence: TGCGCCAGCAGCCTCACCGGGACAGCCAACTATGGCTACACCTTC.